Below, 21 T cell receptor beta chains from the same sample are listed, as sequenced in a study of T cell responses to AZD1222 COVID-19 vaccine. Generated by immunoSEQ multiplex PCR, the TCRdb table keeps only in-frame clones and is missing some. Of around 120,000 clones listed, 85% to 95% were seen once; the top ten hold less than 6%. The material sequenced was peripheral blood, taken 28 days after the second AZD1222 dose. The source of these receptors is an adult who received the AZD1222 COVID-19 vaccine.

The chain uses TRBV18 and TRBJ1-5; D ambiguous. The CDR3 contains 13 residues. Trimming left V 3 bases short and J 4 bases short, with 7 bases between. Germline V gives CDR1 KGHSH, CDR2 LQKENI. The DNA for the CDR3 is TGTGCCAGCTCACCGGCGGGGAATCAGCCCCAGCATTTT. This gives the protein CASSPAGNQPQHF.

This clone was counted once. The rearrangement uses TRBV27 and TRBJ1-6, with D uncertain. This CDR3 comprises 13 residues. V was trimmed by 3 bases and J by 1 base, leaving 1 base between them. Germline V CDR1 and CDR2: MNHEY, SMNVEV (reference sequence). Written as DNA, the CDR3 is TGTGCCAGCAGTTTTTCCTATAATTCACCCCTCCACTTT. Its translation: CASSFSYNSPLHF.

This clone has only one observation. The chain joins TRBV5-1 to TRBJ2-5; no firm D call. The CDR3 runs 16 residues. Germline lookup yields CDR1 SGHRS and CDR2 YFSETQ. The ends were cut back, 0 bases at V and 2 bases at J, with 14 bases in the middle. In nucleotides, the CDR3 is TGCGCCAGCAGCTTGGACGTTGTAACACCTCAAGAGACCCAGTACTTC. Protein sequence: CASSLDVVTPQETQYF.

The V call is TRBV14, the J call TRBJ2-1, with D uncertain. V lost 3 bases, J lost 3 bases, and 9 bases lay in between. Germline V gene sequence: CDR1 SGHDN, CDR2 FVKESK. CDR3 length: 14 amino acids. CDR3 sequence: CASSQGDDYNEQFF. In DNA form, the CDR3 reads TGTGCCAGCAGCCAGGGTGATGACTACAATGAGCAGTTCTTC. The whole variable domain, filled in from reference TRBV14 and TRBJ2-1, reads EAGVTQFPSHSVIEKGQTVTLRCDPISGHDNLYWYRRVMGKEIKFLLHFVKESKQDESGMPNNRFLAERTGGTYSTLKVQPAELEDSGVYFCASSQGDDYNEQFFGPGTRLTVL.

J is TRBJ1-3 and V is TRBV6-6, with 7 bases lining up with TRBD1. Germline CDR1 reads MNHNY; CDR2 reads SVGAGI (reference sequence). This CDR3 is built from 14 residues. The ends lost 4 bases at V and 4 bases at J; junction bases unmatched: 4. CDR3 protein: CASSSTGRGNTIYF. In DNA, the CDR3 is TGTGCCAGCAGTTCGACAGGGCGGGGAAACACCATATATTTT.

This chain links TRBV2 with TRBJ2-2, with unresolved D. Germline values: CDR1 SNHLY, CDR2 FYNNEI. The CDR3 has 10 residues. The V end was cut by 9 bases, the J end by 7 bases, with 6 bases between. The CDR3 DNA reads TGTGCCAGTACTGGCGGGGAGCTGTTTTTT. It translates to CASTGGELFF.

J is TRBJ2-7 and V is TRBV6-5, with 8 bases that match TRBD2. The ends lost 6 bases at V and 4 bases at J; junction bases unmatched: 8. CDR3 length: 14 amino acids. The V gene's germline CDR1 is MNHEY and CDR2 SVGAGI. CDR3 sequence: CASRGWTSLYEQYF. CDR3 DNA: TGTGCCAGCAGGGGATGGACTAGCCTTTACGAGCAGTACTTC.

The J gene is TRBJ1-2, the V gene TRBV6-2 or TRBV6-3; D remains ambiguous. The CDR3 runs 13 residues. Germline V gene data show CDR1 as MNHEY and CDR2 as SVGEGT. V lost 2 bases and J lost 1, with 5 bases in between. CDR3 in amino acids: CASSYPVNYGYTF. The DNA for the CDR3 is TGTGCCAGCAGTTACCCTGTTAACTATGGCTACACCTTC.

This rearrangement joins TRBV18 to TRBJ2-7, with TRBD2 identical over 9 bases. This CDR3 is built from 13 residues. The V gene end was trimmed by 3 bases and the J gene end by 3 bases; junction bases not matched to a gene: 0. Looked up from germline, CDR1 is KGHSH and CDR2 is LQKENI. The CDR3 loop is CASSPTSGYEQYF. CDR3 DNA sequence: TGTGCCAGCTCACCGACTAGCGGCTACGAGCAGTACTTC.

The chain couples TRBV6-2 or TRBV6-3 to TRBJ1-5, with D unresolved. Germline assignment: CDR1 MNHEY and CDR2 SVGEGT. There are 13 residues in the CDR3. V shed 2 bases and J shed 7 bases, with 9 bases lying between them. The CDR3 coding sequence is TGTGCCAGCAGTTACCCTACGGGACAGCCCCAGCATTTT. It yields the protein CASSYPTGQPQHF.

For this clone: Mismatch with germline at one junction end may stem from a read error. The chain carries TRBV29-1 and TRBJ1-1; 10 bases match TRBD1. The CDR3 contains 13 residues. Germline CDR1 and CDR2: SQVTM and ANQGSEA. The CDR3 here is CSVEGQGVSEAFF. In DNA form, the CDR3 reads TGCAGCGTGGAAGGACAGGGGGTGTCTGAAGCTTTCTTT.

The rearrangement links TRBV5-1 to TRBJ1-4; D remains unclear. Deletions cut 4 bases from V and 0 bases from J, with 13 bases between. Germline CDR1 reads SGHRS; CDR2 reads YFSETQ. The CDR3 is 16 amino acids. CDR3 in DNA: TGCGCCAGCAGCCTTCGGGCCTTTGCAACTAATGAAAAACTGTTTTTT. Protein sequence: CASSLRAFATNEKLFF.

The chain is built from TRBV5-1 and TRBJ2-4; TRBD2 matches at 15 bases. The CDR3 is 20 residues long. CDR1 and CDR2 (germline): SGHRS, YFSETQ. V lost 5 bases to trimming and J lost 0 bases; unmatched junction nucleotides: 12. DNA of the CDR3: TGCGCCAGCAGACCCGGACTAGCGGGAGGGCCCACTCGAGCCAAAAACATTCAGTACTTC. It is translated as CASRPGLAGGPTRAKNIQYF.

This clone came up a few times. The chain couples TRBV4-3 to TRBJ2-7; D may match TRBD1 or TRBD2 (7 bases each). V shed 3 bases and J shed 4 bases, with 16 bases lying between them. The CDR3 covers 15 residues. Per germline, CDR1 LGHNA and CDR2 YSLEER. The CDR3 DNA reads TGCGCCAGCAGCCAGAGGGAGGGGGCGCGGTACGAGCAGTACTTC. It specifies CASSQREGARYEQYF.

The V gene is TRBV7-9, the J gene TRBJ1-6, with a possible D match to TRBD1 (5 bases). Germline-derived CDR1 and CDR2 are SEHNR and FQNEAQ (reference sequence). V lost 4 bases to trimming and J lost 8 bases, with 15 bases between them. This CDR3 has 15 amino acids. CDR3 coding DNA: TGTGCCAGCAGCTCAATGGGGGGGTCTGATTCACCCCTCCACTTT. This codes for CASSSMGGSDSPLHF. The complete variable domain, with remaining parts taken from reference TRBV7-9 and TRBJ1-6, reads DTGVSQNPRHKITKRGQNVTFRCDPISEHNRLYWYRQTLGQGPEFLTYFQNEAQLEKSRLLSDRFSAERPKGSFSTLEIQRTEQGDSAMYLCASSSMGGSDSPLHFGNGTRLTVT.

The chain combines TRBV18 with TRBJ1-2, with 7 bases identical to TRBD1. The CDR3 contains 14 residues. Per germline, CDR1 KGHSH and CDR2 LQKENI. Unmatched junction bases numbered 6, after V lost 6 bases and J lost 2 bases. The DNA for the CDR3 is TGTGCCAGCTCGCCCGGGACAGCCAACTATGGCTACACCTTC. Protein product: CASSPGTANYGYTF.

This chain links TRBV5-1 with TRBJ1-1; D is perhaps TRBD1 (6 bases). There are 15 residues in the CDR3. CDR1 and CDR2 (germline): SGHRS, YFSETQ. V was cut by 0 bases and J by 1 base, with 10 bases left in between. The CDR3 reads CASSLAGGANTEAFF. The CDR3 coding sequence is TGCGCCAGCAGCTTGGCCGGGGGCGCGAACACTGAAGCTTTCTTT.

The V and J genes are TRBV24-1 and TRBJ2-3, with TRBD1 matching over 7 bases. Trimming took 4 bases from V and 1 from J; bases not matched to a gene: 7. Germline CDR1 KGHDR, CDR2 SFDVKD. The CDR3 has 16 residues. CDR3 amino acids: CATSDPTGFGTDTQYF. The CDR3 coding sequence is TGTGCCACCAGTGACCCGACAGGGTTTGGCACAGATACGCAGTATTTT.

The gene calls are TRBV11-2 and TRBJ1-5; D might be TRBD1 (6 bases). The CDR3 runs 14 residues. Germline CDR1 is SGHAT and CDR2 is FQNNGV. Between the trimmed V and J ends, which lost 1 base and 6 bases, there was a span of 10 bases. CDR3 loop: CASSLGGAGQPQHF. The CDR3 DNA reads as TGTGCCAGCAGCTTAGGGGGGGCCGGTCAGCCCCAGCATTTT.

The gene calls are TRBV18 and TRBJ1-5; tentatively, D is TRBD1 (6 bases). Deletions cut 2 bases from V and 0 bases from J, with 23 bases between. The CDR3 runs 20 residues. CDR1 KGHSH and CDR2 LQKENI come from the germline V gene. DNA for the CDR3: TGTGCCAGCTCACCATCGTTCGCCCAACGGGGGCCTTATAGCAATCAGCCCCAGCATTTT. Amino acids: CASSPSFAQRGPYSNQPQHF.

The J gene is TRBJ1-2, the V gene TRBV27, with D uncertain. Trimming took off 4 bases at V and 7 bases at J, with 10 bases between the two ends. This CDR3 has 12 amino acids. From germline, CDR1 is MNHEY and CDR2 SMNVEV (reference sequence). The CDR3 DNA is TGTGCCAGCAGTTCCCGGTACGGTGGCTACACCTTC. Encoded protein: CASSSRYGGYTF.